This T cell receptor (beta chain) was observed in a study of glioma-infiltrating T cells. Using RNA template, CDR3s of TCR alpha and beta were amplified with iRepertoire arm-PCR. A single record per CDR3 protein comes from TCRdb applying MiXCR to the multiplex PCR reads. The repertoire has approximately 190,000 distinct CDR3 sequences, about 31% of them found once; the top ten carry just over 20%. Germline assignment: CDR1 MGHRA and CDR2 YSYEKL. Trimming cost V 0 bases and J 5 bases, with 11 bases left between them. The CDR3 totals 14 residues. With respect to this clonotype: The antigen is not known.

General study points: Tissue-blood divergence was below expectation in non-neoplastic patients, above in gliomas.

The source material was glioma tissue, nonneoplastic brain tissue, or PBMCs (not recorded which). The gene calls are TRBV4-1 and TRBJ2-7; a possible D gene is TRBD1 (5 bases). The clonotype comes from a human donor with low-grade glioma or glioblastoma, undergoing nonglioma brain surgery, or in good health (not recorded which). The CDR3 DNA sequence: TGCGCCAGCAGCCAAGAAAAGGGGCGAAACGAGCAGTACTTC. The encoded protein is CASSQEKGRNEQYF.